The rows below give T cell receptor beta chains drawn from one sample of a study of cytomegalovirus exposure and HLA in healthy donors. TCRdb keeps only in-frame clones here, not all; method: immunoSEQ multiplex PCR. Among about 83,000 clones listed, 70% to 75% were seen once. The sequenced material came from PBMCs. The receptors stem from a man in his sixties in good health and CMV-seronegative. Each CDR3 is given with its conserved first and last residue. D genes are given only for firm matches. Some rows have no size entry. The others give once, few or many, or a class for an expanded clone.

d_call: -
v_call: TRBV9
j_call: TRBJ2-3
clone_size: -
cdr3_nt: TGTGCCAGCAGCGTAGACGGTCGCCAAGACACAGATACGCAGTATTTT
cdr3_aa: CASSVDGRQDTDTQYF

d_call: TRBD2
v_call: TRBV5-6
j_call: TRBJ2-3
clone_size: once
cdr3_nt: TGTGCCAGCAGCTTGATCGGCGAGCGGGGGGTCCCAGATACGCAGTATTTT
cdr3_aa: CASSLIGERGVPDTQYF

d_call: TRBD1
v_call: TRBV6-1
j_call: TRBJ1-2
clone_size: -
cdr3_nt: TGTGCCAGCAGCTCCGGGACAGCTTTCTATGGCTACACCTTC
cdr3_aa: CASSSGTAFYGYTF

d_call: TRBD1
v_call: TRBV7-3
j_call: TRBJ2-1
clone_size: -
cdr3_nt: TGTGCCAGCAGCCCCGAAGGACAGGGGGCGAATGAGCAGTTCTTC
cdr3_aa: CASSPEGQGANEQFF

d_call: TRBD2
v_call: TRBV6-1
j_call: TRBJ2-1
clone_size: -
cdr3_nt: TGTGCCACGAGCGGGGGCCCCGGGGGGGAGCAGTTCTTC
cdr3_aa: CATSGGPGGEQFF

d_call: -
v_call: TRBV19
j_call: TRBJ1-1
clone_size: -
cdr3_nt: TGTGCCAGTAACGTCCCGGTTGGAGCCGGGAGCACTGAAGCTTTCTTT
cdr3_aa: CASNVPVGAGSTEAFF

d_call: -
v_call: TRBV11-2
j_call: TRBJ2-7
clone_size: -
cdr3_nt: TGTGCCAGCAGCTTAGTTAGGGGCGCGTTTTACGAGCAGTACTTC
cdr3_aa: CASSLVRGAFYEQYF

d_call: TRBD2
v_call: TRBV4-2
j_call: TRBJ2-5
clone_size: -
cdr3_nt: TGTGCCAGCAGCCGCTCCTTCACTAGCGGGGGGCAGAGGGGCCAGTACTTC
cdr3_aa: CASSRSFTSGGQRGQYF

d_call: TRBD2
v_call: TRBV7-9
j_call: TRBJ2-1
clone_size: -
cdr3_nt: TGTGCCAGCAGCTTTGGGGGGGGGTGGGATGAGCAGTTCTTC
cdr3_aa: CASSFGGGWDEQFF

d_call: -
v_call: TRBV6-1
j_call: TRBJ2-4
clone_size: -
cdr3_nt: TGTGCCAGCAGTGAGGAGGGAGTAGTGGAAAACATTCAGTACTTC
cdr3_aa: CASSEEGVVENIQYF

d_call: TRBD2
v_call: TRBV4-1
j_call: TRBJ2-5
clone_size: once
cdr3_nt: TGCGCCAGCAGCCAAGTCGGGCGGGGGGGCCAAGAGACCCAGTACTTC
cdr3_aa: CASSQVGRGGQETQYF

d_call: -
v_call: TRBV2
j_call: TRBJ1-5
clone_size: -
cdr3_nt: TGTGCCAGCAGACTGTATAGCAATCAGCCCCAGCATTTT
cdr3_aa: CASRLYSNQPQHF

d_call: TRBD2
v_call: TRBV6-6
j_call: TRBJ2-5
clone_size: -
cdr3_nt: TGTGCCAGCAGTTACTCGGCTAGCGGGGGAAAAGAGACCCAGTACTTC
cdr3_aa: CASSYSASGGKETQYF

d_call: TRBD2
v_call: TRBV4-1
j_call: TRBJ2-5
clone_size: -
cdr3_nt: TGCGCCAGCAGCCAAGGGACTAGCGGGGGGGCCGTGGAGACCCAGTACTTC
cdr3_aa: CASSQGTSGGAVETQYF

d_call: TRBD2
v_call: TRBV7-8
j_call: TRBJ2-1
clone_size: -
cdr3_nt: TGTGCCAGCGGCCCGGACCCCAGACTAGCACAACCTTTGGAGTTCTTC
cdr3_aa: CASGPDPRLAQPLEFF

d_call: TRBD1
v_call: TRBV5-1
j_call: TRBJ2-1
clone_size: -
cdr3_nt: TGCGCCAGCAGCTTGGAGGGGACAGGGGGTGTCGATGAGCAGTTCTTC
cdr3_aa: CASSLEGTGGVDEQFF

d_call: -
v_call: TRBV7-6
j_call: TRBJ1-1
clone_size: few
cdr3_nt: TGTGCCAGCAGCTTATCTGGGAGGGCTGAAGCTTTCTTT
cdr3_aa: CASSLSGRAEAFF

d_call: TRBD1
v_call: TRBV18
j_call: TRBJ1-1
clone_size: few
cdr3_nt: TGTGCCAGCTCACCGGGGACAGGGGTAGTGAACACTGAAGCTTTCTTT
cdr3_aa: CASSPGTGVVNTEAFF

d_call: -
v_call: TRBV4-2
j_call: TRBJ2-7
clone_size: -
cdr3_nt: TGTGCCAGCAGCCAAGGCCAGTGGTACGAGCAGTACTTC
cdr3_aa: CASSQGQWYEQYF

d_call: TRBD2
v_call: TRBV9
j_call: TRBJ2-7
clone_size: once
cdr3_nt: TGTGCCAGCAGCGTAGGGACTAGCGGGGGCTACGAGCAGTACTTC
cdr3_aa: CASSVGTSGGYEQYF

d_call: -
v_call: TRBV19
j_call: TRBJ2-7
clone_size: -
cdr3_nt: TGTGCCAGTAGCGGGGCTGCGGGAAGCTCCTACGAGCAGTACTTC
cdr3_aa: CASSGAAGSSYEQYF

d_call: TRBD1
v_call: TRBV10-3
j_call: TRBJ2-3
clone_size: -
cdr3_nt: TGTGCCATCAGTGCCCGGGACAGGGGGGTCAGCACAGATACGCAGTATTTT
cdr3_aa: CAISARDRGVSTDTQYF

d_call: -
v_call: TRBV2
j_call: TRBJ2-7
clone_size: -
cdr3_nt: TGTGCCAGCAGAACGAACGGCGGAGGGCTACGGTCGCAGTACTTC
cdr3_aa: CASRTNGGGLRSQYF

d_call: TRBD2
v_call: TRBV19
j_call: TRBJ2-1
clone_size: -
cdr3_nt: TGTGCCATTTCTGGCGGGACTAGCGGGGGCCTGAGCTCCTACAATGAGCAGTTCTTC
cdr3_aa: CAISGGTSGGLSSYNEQFF

d_call: -
v_call: TRBV5-6
j_call: TRBJ2-7
clone_size: -
cdr3_nt: TGTGCCAGCAGCTTGGCAAGCTCCTACGAGCAGTACTTC
cdr3_aa: CASSLASSYEQYF

d_call: TRBD2
v_call: TRBV28
j_call: TRBJ2-1
clone_size: few
cdr3_nt: TGTGCCAGCAGAACCGGGACTAGGTTAGGTGAGCAGTTCTTC
cdr3_aa: CASRTGTRLGEQFF

d_call: -
v_call: TRBV5-1
j_call: TRBJ2-2
clone_size: -
cdr3_nt: TGCGCCAGCTCCCCGGGTGGGGAGCTGTTTTTT
cdr3_aa: CASSPGGELFF

d_call: -
v_call: TRBV6-1
j_call: TRBJ2-2
clone_size: -
cdr3_nt: TGTGCCAGCAGTGAGGGCCCCGGTTGGGCGAGCGGGGAGCTGTTTTTT
cdr3_aa: CASSEGPGWASGELFF

d_call: -
v_call: TRBV6-1
j_call: TRBJ1-1
clone_size: -
cdr3_nt: TGTGCCAGCAGACCACAGGGTTGGACTGAAGCTTTCTTT
cdr3_aa: CASRPQGWTEAFF

d_call: -
v_call: TRBV10-3
j_call: TRBJ1-1
clone_size: -
cdr3_nt: TGTGCCATCAGTGAAACCGAGATGAACACTGAAGCTTTCTTT
cdr3_aa: CAISETEMNTEAFF

d_call: TRBD2
v_call: TRBV4-1
j_call: TRBJ2-3
clone_size: -
cdr3_nt: TGCGCCAGCAGCCACAGCGGGGGCCGCGCAGATACGCAGTATTTT
cdr3_aa: CASSHSGGRADTQYF